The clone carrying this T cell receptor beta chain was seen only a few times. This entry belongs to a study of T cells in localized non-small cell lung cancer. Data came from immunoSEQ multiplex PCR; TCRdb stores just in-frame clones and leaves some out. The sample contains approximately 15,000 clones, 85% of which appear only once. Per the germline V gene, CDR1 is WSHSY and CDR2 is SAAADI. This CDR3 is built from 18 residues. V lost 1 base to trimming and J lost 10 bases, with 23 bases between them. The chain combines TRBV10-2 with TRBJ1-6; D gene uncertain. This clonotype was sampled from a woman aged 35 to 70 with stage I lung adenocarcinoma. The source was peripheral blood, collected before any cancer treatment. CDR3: CASSEFPQDATTRSPLHF. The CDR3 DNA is TGCGCCAGCAGTGAGTTTCCCCAAGACGCTACTACTAGGTCACCCCTCCACTTT.